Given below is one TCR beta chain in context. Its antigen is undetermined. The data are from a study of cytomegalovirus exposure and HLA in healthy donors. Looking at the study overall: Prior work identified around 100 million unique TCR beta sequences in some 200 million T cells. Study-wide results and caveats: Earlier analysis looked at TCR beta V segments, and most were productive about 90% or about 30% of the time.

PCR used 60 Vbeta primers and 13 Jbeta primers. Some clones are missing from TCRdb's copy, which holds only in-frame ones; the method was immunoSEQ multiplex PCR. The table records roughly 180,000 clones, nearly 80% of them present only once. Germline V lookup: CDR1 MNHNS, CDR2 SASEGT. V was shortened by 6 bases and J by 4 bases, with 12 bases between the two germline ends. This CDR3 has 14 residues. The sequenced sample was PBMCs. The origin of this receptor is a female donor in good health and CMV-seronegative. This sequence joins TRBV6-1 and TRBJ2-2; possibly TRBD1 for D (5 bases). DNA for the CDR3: TGTGCCAGCAGACCTGCAGGGCTCACCGGGGAGCTGTTTTTT. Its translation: CASRPAGLTGELFF.